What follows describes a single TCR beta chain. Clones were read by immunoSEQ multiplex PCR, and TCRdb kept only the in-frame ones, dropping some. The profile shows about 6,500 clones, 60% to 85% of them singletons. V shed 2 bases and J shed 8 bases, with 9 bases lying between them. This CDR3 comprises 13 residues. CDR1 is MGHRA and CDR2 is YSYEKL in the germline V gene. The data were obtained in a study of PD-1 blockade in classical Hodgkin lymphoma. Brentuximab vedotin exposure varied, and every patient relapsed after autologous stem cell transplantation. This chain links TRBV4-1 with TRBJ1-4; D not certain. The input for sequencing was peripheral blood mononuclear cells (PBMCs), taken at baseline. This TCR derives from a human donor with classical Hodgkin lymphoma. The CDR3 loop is CASSQSRGEKLFF. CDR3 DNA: TGCGCCAGCAGCCAAAGTCGGGGAGAAAAACTGTTTTTT.